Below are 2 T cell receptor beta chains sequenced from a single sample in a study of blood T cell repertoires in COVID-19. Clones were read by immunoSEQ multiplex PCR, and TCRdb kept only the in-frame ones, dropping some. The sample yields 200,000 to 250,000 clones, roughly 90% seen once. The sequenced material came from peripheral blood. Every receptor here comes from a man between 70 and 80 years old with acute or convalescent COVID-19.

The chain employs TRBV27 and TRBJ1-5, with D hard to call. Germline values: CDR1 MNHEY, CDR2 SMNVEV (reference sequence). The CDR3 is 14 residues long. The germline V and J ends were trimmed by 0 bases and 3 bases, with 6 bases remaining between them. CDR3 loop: CASSLSGFNQPQHF. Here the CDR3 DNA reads TGTGCCAGCAGTTTATCGGGCTTCAATCAGCCCCAGCATTTT.

The CDR3 nucleotides are TGTGCCAGCAGCGGCACAGGGGGCGCGTTTGGCTACACCTTC. Its translation: CASSGTGGAFGYTF. V usage is TRBV9 and J usage is TRBJ1-2, with 9 bases aligning to TRBD1. CDR1 is SGDLS, CDR2 YYNGEE, per germline. The CDR3 sequence is 14 residues long. J gave up 7 bases and V 3 bases, and 7 bases lay outside the gene matches.